These 32 T cell receptor beta chains were sequenced from one sample in a study of cytomegalovirus exposure and HLA in healthy donors. Measured with immunoSEQ multiplex PCR; TCRdb has only the in-frame clones, and not every one. This table holds 100,000 to 150,000 clones, 75% to 90% found once. Sequencing used PBMCs. These receptors were obtained from a woman between 18 and 29 years old in good health and CMV-seronegative.

The chain is built from TRBV19 and TRBJ2-1, with 8 nucleotides matching TRBD1. The CDR3 has 12 residues. Per the germline V gene, CDR1 is LNHDA and CDR2 is SQIVND (reference sequence). J was trimmed by 14 bases and V by 3 bases; bases with no gene match: 6. Here the CDR3 reads CASSMAGTGKFF. In DNA, the CDR3 is TGTGCCAGTAGTATGGCCGGGACAGGAAAGTTCTTC.

In its sample, this clone was seen many times. This rearrangement joins TRBV6-4 to TRBJ2-2; no clear D. CDR1 is MRHNA and CDR2 is SNTAGT in the germline V gene. V lost 0 bases and J lost 1, with 6 bases in between. This CDR3 is 15 amino acids long. The CDR3 bases are TGTGCCAGCAGTGACTCGAGGCAGAACACCGGGGAGCTGTTTTTT. It encodes CASSDSRQNTGELFF.

J is TRBJ2-5 and V is TRBV10-2; D unresolved. Trimming removed 1 base at V and 4 bases at J, with 4 bases between. The CDR3 totals 12 residues. Germline-derived CDR1 and CDR2 are WSHSY and SAAADI. The CDR3: CASSELRETQYF. CDR3 coding DNA: TGCGCCAGCAGTGAGTTGAGAGAGACCCAGTACTTC.

The chain links TRBV5-4 to TRBJ2-1; D remains unclear. CDR3 length: 15 residues. Germline lookup yields CDR1 SGHNT and CDR2 YYREEE (reference sequence). V was pared by 4 bases and J by 0 bases, with 11 bases between. The CDR3, as DNA: TGTGCCAGCAGCATTAGCAGTAGCTCCTACAATGAGCAGTTCTTC. Translated, it gives CASSISSSSYNEQFF.

This chain joins TRBV11-2 and TRBJ2-7, with D perhaps matching TRBD2 (6 bases). Germline V lookup: CDR1 SGHAT, CDR2 FQNNGV. The CDR3 covers 14 residues. Trimming removed 8 bases from V and 1 base from J, with 15 bases in between. The CDR3 region is CASDSLAGSYEQYF. The CDR3 DNA reads TGTGCCAGCGACTCCCTGGCGGGGTCCTACGAGCAGTACTTC.

The chain is built from TRBV19 and TRBJ1-4, with D possibly being TRBD1 (6 bases). In germline, CDR1 is LNHDA, CDR2 SQIVND (reference sequence). V was clipped by 5 bases and J by 6 bases, with 10 bases between them. This CDR3 comprises 13 residues. The CDR3: CASSSTGYEKLFF. For the CDR3, the DNA is TGTGCCAGTAGTTCGACAGGTTATGAAAAACTGTTTTTT.

The V and J genes are TRBV7-9 and TRBJ1-2; no definite D call. V lost 4 bases to trimming and J lost 0 bases, with 15 bases between them. This CDR3 is 16 amino acids long. CDR1 SEHNR and CDR2 FQNEAQ come from the germline V gene (reference sequence). CDR3 protein: CASSSARRGSNYGYTF. Here the CDR3 DNA reads TGTGCCAGCAGCTCCGCCCGGCGGGGTTCTAACTATGGCTACACCTTC.

The V and J genes are TRBV28 and TRBJ2-7, with 7 nucleotides matching TRBD1. Germline-derived CDR1 and CDR2 are MDHEN and SYDVKM. The ends lost 5 bases at V and 3 bases at J; junction bases unmatched: 4. This CDR3 has 13 residues. The CDR3 bases are TGTGCCAGCAGTAACAGGGGAGACTACGAGCAGTACTTC. Amino acid sequence: CASSNRGDYEQYF.

The gene calls are TRBV7-9 and TRBJ2-7, with a possible D match to TRBD1 (6 bases). Per germline, CDR1 SEHNR and CDR2 FQNEAQ (reference sequence). The V end lost 0 bases, the J end lost 4 bases, and 13 bases lay between the germline ends. This CDR3 has 15 residues. The CDR3 here is CASSLAAGQGYEQYF. The DNA for the CDR3 is TGTGCCAGCAGCTTAGCCGCAGGGCAGGGGTACGAGCAGTACTTC.

J is TRBJ1-1 and V is TRBV18; D is undetermined. CDR1 is KGHSH and CDR2 is LQKENI in the germline V gene. The CDR3 spans 14 residues. V lost 2 bases and J lost 4, with 11 bases in between. The CDR3 coding sequence is TGTGCCAGCTCACCAACCAGAGGAAGCACTGAAGCTTTCTTT. It specifies CASSPTRGSTEAFF. The variable domain in full, completed from reference TRBV18 and TRBJ1-1, reads NAGVMQNPRHLVRRRGQEARLRCSPMKGHSHVYWYRQLPEEGLKFMVYLQKENIIDESGMPKERFSAEFPKEGPSILRIQQVVRGDSAAYFCASSPTRGSTEAFFGQGTRLTVV.

This clone is deemed medium-sized. This chain connects TRBV6-1 to TRBJ2-7; 7 bases agree with TRBD2. The germline V gene encodes CDR1 MNHNS and CDR2 SASEGT. Germline trimming cut 2 bases from V and 4 bases from J; bases unmatched to any gene: 8. The CDR3 sequence is 15 residues long. CDR3 sequence (DNA): TGTGCCAGCAGTGAAACGGCTAGCGGCGGGTACGAGCAGTACTTC. Amino acid sequence: CASSETASGGYEQYF.

The chain has TRBV19 and TRBJ1-1, with 8 positions matching TRBD1. V lost 1 base and J lost 2; bases outside the gene matches: 3. This CDR3 has 15 residues. Germline V gene data show CDR1 as LNHDA and CDR2 as SQIVND (reference sequence). In nucleotides, the CDR3 is TGTGCCAGTAGTATAGGGGCAGGGGGCAACACTGAAGCTTTCTTT. Encoded protein: CASSIGAGGNTEAFF.

CDR3 region: CASSIRTGGRYEQYF. CDR3 bases: TGTGCCAGCAGTATACGGACAGGGGGCAGGTACGAGCAGTACTTC. The rearrangement joins TRBV27 to TRBJ2-7; the match to TRBD1 covers 11 bases. The germline gives CDR1 MNHEY, CDR2 SMNVEV (reference sequence). This CDR3 region has 15 residues. The V gene end was trimmed by 5 bases and the J gene end by 4 bases; junction bases not matched to a gene: 7.

The chain links TRBV10-3 to TRBJ2-7; 8 bases agree with TRBD1. With 4 bases clipped from V and 2 bases from J, the junction kept 7 bases outside the gene matches. The CDR3 is 15 amino acids. From germline, CDR1 is ENHRY and CDR2 SYGVKD. The CDR3: CAISASGTGAYEQYF. DNA for the CDR3: TGTGCCATCAGTGCTTCCGGGACAGGAGCCTACGAGCAGTACTTC.

The rearrangement uses TRBV11-2 and TRBJ2-7; no clear D. Germline CDR1 is SGHAT and CDR2 is FQNNGV. V was clipped by 0 bases and J by 4 bases, with 4 bases between them. This CDR3 has 12 amino acids. CDR3 sequence (DNA): TGTGCCAGCAGCTTAGATACTTACGAGCAGTACTTC. Residues: CASSLDTYEQYF.

V is TRBV2 and J is TRBJ2-1; a possible D gene is TRBD1 (6 bases). Germline values: CDR1 SNHLY, CDR2 FYNNEI. The CDR3 consists of 13 residues. Trimming left V 11 bases short and J 6 bases short, with 17 bases between. The CDR3 DNA reads TGTGCCGGGGGCAGGGTAGGGGTCAATGAGCAGTTCTTC. It translates to CAGGRVGVNEQFF.

This clone occurred a few times. The J gene is TRBJ2-3, the V gene TRBV5-1, with 7 bases that match TRBD1. CDR1 and CDR2 (germline): SGHRS, YFSETQ. The CDR3 spans 14 residues. J lost 5 bases, V lost 5 bases, and 8 bases had no gene match. CDR3 residues: CASSDRQGGDTQYF. The CDR3 DNA reads TGCGCCAGCAGTGACCGACAGGGTGGAGATACGCAGTATTTT.

The chain has TRBV18 and TRBJ2-2; 7 bases fit TRBD1. Germline trimming cut 1 base from V and 2 bases from J; bases unmatched to any gene: 4. Germline lookup yields CDR1 KGHSH and CDR2 LQKENI. The CDR3 spans 16 residues. The CDR3 DNA follows: TGTGCCAGCTCACCACAGGGGGCCGGCAACACCGGGGAGCTGTTTTTT. Translating gives CASSPQGAGNTGELFF.

CDR3 loop: CASSPDGTEYF. The CDR3 nucleotides read TGTGCCAGCTCACCAGACGGGACTGAGTACTTC. The chain couples TRBV18 to TRBJ2-5; D is perhaps TRBD2 (6 bases). Per the germline V gene, CDR1 is KGHSH and CDR2 is LQKENI. The CDR3 loop spans 11 amino acids. The V end lost 2 bases, the J end lost 12 bases, and 10 bases lay between the germline ends.

The CDR3 region is CASSAKLGLERHNEQFF. CDR3 DNA sequence: TGTGCCAGTAGCGCTAAATTGGGACTAGAAAGGCACAATGAGCAGTTCTTC. This sequence joins TRBV19 and TRBJ2-1; TRBD2 agrees at 8 bases. V was pared by 6 bases and J by 5 bases, with 15 bases of the junction left unmatched. From germline, CDR1 is LNHDA and CDR2 SQIVND (reference sequence). This CDR3 has 17 amino acids.

The chain joins TRBV11-2 to TRBJ2-1; 7 bases are shared with TRBD2. CDR1 is SGHAT, CDR2 FQNNGV, per germline. The CDR3 runs to 12 residues. J gave up 10 bases and V 5 bases, and 5 bases lay outside the gene matches. The CDR3 coding sequence is TGTGCCAGCAGCGGACTAGTCGGGGAGCAGTTCTTC. Protein sequence: CASSGLVGEQFF.

The chain links TRBV6-1 to TRBJ2-1; the match to TRBD2 covers 15 bases. V gave up 7 bases and J gave up 9 bases; unmatched junction bases: 1. The germline V gene has CDR1 MNHNS and CDR2 SASEGT. The CDR3 has 13 residues. The CDR3 nucleotides are TGTGCCAGCACGGGACTAGCGGGAGGTGAGCAGTTCTTC. This translates into CASTGLAGGEQFF.

In DNA, the CDR3 is TGTGCCAGCTCACCGGGACTGCATCCGACAGATACGCAGTATTTT. This gives the protein CASSPGLHPTDTQYF. The V call is TRBV18, the J call TRBJ2-3, with D perhaps matching TRBD2 (6 bases). CDR1 and CDR2 (germline): KGHSH, LQKENI. V was cut by 3 bases and J by 3 bases, with 13 bases left in between. The CDR3 totals 15 residues.

This chain links TRBV29-1 with TRBJ2-5; 8 bases are shared with TRBD1. V gave up 0 bases and J gave up 5 bases; unmatched junction bases: 5. The CDR3 loop spans 14 amino acids. Germline V CDR1 and CDR2: SQVTM, ANQGSEA. The CDR3 here is CSVEDGQGSETQYF. CDR3 in DNA: TGCAGCGTTGAAGACGGACAGGGTAGTGAGACCCAGTACTTC.

Only one count was recorded for this clone. CDR3 DNA sequence: TGCGCCAGCAGCCGGGTCGACCCCTACAATGAGCAGTTCTTC. Translated: CASSRVDPYNEQFF. This chain joins TRBV5-1 and TRBJ2-1; no reliable D call. Trimming stripped 4 bases from V and 2 bases from J, with 10 bases between. The CDR3 totals 14 residues. The germline CDR1 and CDR2 sequences are SGHRS and YFSETQ.

The rearrangement links TRBV6-6 to TRBJ1-5; no clear D. Looked up from germline, CDR1 is MNHNY and CDR2 is SVGAGI (reference sequence). The V end lost 0 bases, the J end lost 5 bases, and 5 bases lay between the germline ends. This CDR3 has 13 amino acids. The CDR3 sequence: CASSYSSDQPQHF. In DNA form, the CDR3 reads TGTGCCAGCAGTTACTCGAGTGATCAGCCCCAGCATTTT.

V usage is TRBV7-2 and J usage is TRBJ2-4; 11 bases match TRBD1. This CDR3 region has 15 residues. The trim removed 6 bases at V and 8 bases at J, leaving 9 bases unmatched. Germline V gene lookup returns CDR1 SGHTA and CDR2 FQGNSA. The CDR3 DNA reads as TGTGCCAGCAGGCACTTCCGGGACAGGGGGGACATTCAGTACTTC. Its translation is CASRHFRDRGDIQYF.

The CDR3 reads CASRAGGINEQYF. As DNA, the CDR3 is TGTGCCAGTCGAGCGGGAGGGATCAACGAGCAGTACTTC. J is TRBJ2-7 and V is TRBV19; 10 bases are shared with TRBD2. The germline gives CDR1 LNHDA, CDR2 SQIVND (reference sequence). Germline trimming cut 8 bases from V and 5 bases from J; bases unmatched to any gene: 6. The CDR3 runs 13 residues. The complete variable domain, with remaining parts taken from reference TRBV19 and TRBJ2-7, reads DGGITQSPKYLFRKEGQNVTLSCEQNLNHDAMYWYRQDPGQGLRLIYYSQIVNDFQKGDIAEGYSVSREKKESFPLTVTSAQKNPTAFYLCASRAGGINEQYFGPGTRLTVT.

DNA of the CDR3: TGCGCCAGCAGCTTGGGGACAGGACCTACCTACGAGCAGTACTTC. Its translation is CASSLGTGPTYEQYF. V gene TRBV5-1 combines with J gene TRBJ2-7; 7 nucleotides line up with TRBD1. Germline CDR1 SGHRS, CDR2 YFSETQ. With V trimmed by 0 bases and J by 2 bases, 5 bases remained unmatched. This CDR3 is built from 15 residues.

This clone was observed once. This chain joins TRBV29-1 and TRBJ2-1; 7 bases line up with TRBD2. The V gene's germline CDR1 is SQVTM and CDR2 ANQGSEA. V trimming: 4 bases; J trimming: 6 bases; junction bases outside the gene matches: 6. The CDR3 consists of 13 residues. The CDR3 bases are TGCAGCGTTGTAGGCGGGGGAACCAATGAGCAGTTCTTC. It translates to CSVVGGGTNEQFF.

The rearrangement links TRBV5-1 to TRBJ1-2; a weak D match, TRBD1 (5 bases). The germline V gene encodes CDR1 SGHRS and CDR2 YFSETQ. Trimming took off 4 bases at V and 6 bases at J, with 16 bases between the two ends. The CDR3 covers 14 residues. The CDR3 bases are TGCGCCAGCAGCCGCCCTCAGGGTGATGATGGCTACACCTTC. Its protein product is CASSRPQGDDGYTF.

This sequence joins TRBV27 and TRBJ2-7; D perhaps matches TRBD2 (7 bases). Germline values: CDR1 MNHEY, CDR2 SMNVEV (reference sequence). The CDR3 contains 14 residues. V dropped 0 bases and J dropped 3 bases, with 9 bases sitting between them. The CDR3 nucleotides read TGTGCCAGCAGTTTATCAGGGGGGGGCTACGAGCAGTACTTC. Its translation: CASSLSGGGYEQYF.